There are many counts of the clone carrying this T cell receptor (beta chain). The data originate from a study of regulatory T cells in long-lasting Graves disease. From germline, CDR1 is SNHLY and CDR2 FYNNEI. V lost 5 bases to trimming and J lost 4 bases, with 11 bases between them. This CDR3 contains 14 residues. Time point reported: newly diagnosed GD, antithyroid drugs for less than 3 months. After RNA was extracted from PBMCs, the TCR library was made from it. Arm-PCR of CDR3 regions and iRepertoire HTBI primers were used to build TCR beta libraries. A single record per CDR3 protein comes from TCRdb applying MiXCR to the multiplex PCR reads. The data show about 460,000 distinct CDR3 sequences, with approximately 14% seen just once and more than 15% held by the top ten. Separately, the same data were catalogued under a study of T cells in Graves' hyperthyroidism and ophthalmopathy. Per that paper: Graves' hyperthyroidism was deemed stable given no ophthalmopathy progression within 18 months.

This TCR was recovered from a woman aged 45-65 years with Graves disease. The chain couples TRBV2 to TRBJ2-2, with unresolved D. The input for sequencing was peripheral blood mononuclear cells (PBMCs), taken at new diagnosis, from a patient treated with antithyroid drugs. The CDR3 bases are TGTGCCAGCAGTCCCGACCTGAGCACCGGGGAGCTGTTTTTT. This sequence encodes CASSPDLSTGELFF. The complete variable domain, with remaining parts taken from reference TRBV2 and TRBJ2-2, reads EPEVTQTPSHQVTQMGQEVILRCVPISNHLYFYWYRQILGQKVEFLVSFYNNEISEKSEIFDDQFSVERPDGSNFTLKIRSTKLEDSAMYFCASSPDLSTGELFFGEGSRLTVL.